The rows below give T cell receptor beta chains drawn from one sample of a study of blood T cell repertoires in COVID-19. Sequenced by immunoSEQ multiplex PCR; TCRdb stores in-frame clones only, minus some. Of hundreds of thousands of clones in the sample, around 90% were seen once. The sequenced sample consisted of peripheral blood. The source is a woman aged 18-29 years who had recovered from COVID-19. Both conserved end residues are part of each CDR3. The D gene is left open where the match is weak.

>TRBD2|TRBV7-6|TRBJ2-3
CASSLGFGRPDTDTQYF
>.|TRBV18|TRBJ2-3
CASSPVTDTQYF
>TRBD2|TRBV9|TRBJ2-2
CASSVGGTSGRVTGGELFF
>.|TRBV30|TRBJ2-5
CAWSSQETQYF
>.|TRBV10-3|TRBJ2-1
CAIRAAASYNEQFF
>TRBD2|TRBV10-3|TRBJ2-2
CAISEQRAGTAHRNTGELFF
>TRBD2|TRBV11-2|TRBJ2-1
CASRRIAGRYNEQFF
>TRBD2|TRBV7-8|TRBJ2-5
CASSQTSGQETQYF
>TRBD2|TRBV29-1|TRBJ2-1
CSVGLAGRSYNEQFF
>TRBD2|TRBV7-2|TRBJ2-1
CASSGEGVAGFPYNEQFF
>TRBD2|TRBV6-5|TRBJ2-1
CASSRTSGRSREQFF
>.|TRBV5-6|TRBJ1-6
CASSLVQINSPLHF
>.|TRBV6-5|TRBJ1-6
CASSYSAFPGSPLHF
>TRBD1|TRBV11-2|TRBJ1-1
CASSYRGSGAEAFF
>TRBD2|TRBV7-2|TRBJ2-3
CASSLRWLAATDTQYF
>.|TRBV18|TRBJ2-1
CASSQRRDFPYNEQFF
>.|TRBV9|TRBJ1-3
CASSVSSAGGSGNTIYF
>TRBD1|TRBV5-6|TRBJ1-4
CASSLSQGALATNEKLFF
>TRBD2|TRBV30|TRBJ2-3
CAWSVRFAREGHEDTQYF
>.|TRBV5-6|TRBJ1-2
CASSLAAGFNGYTF
>TRBD2|TRBV19|TRBJ2-1
CASSKSSGSSYNEQFF
>.|TRBV19|TRBJ2-1
CASSIIAGGADEQFF
>TRBD2|TRBV12-5|TRBJ2-3
CASGLRLAGGRDTQYF
>TRBD1|TRBV5-1|TRBJ2-2
CASSLARGQGATNTGELFF
>.|TRBV12-5|TRBJ1-2
CASERRGSYGYTF
>.|TRBV11-2|TRBJ1-4
CASSLAGVNEKLFF
>.|TRBV25-1|TRBJ2-5
CASGGREGPNYLQETQYF
>.|TRBV7-9|TRBJ2-5
CASSMAKRGFGTQYF
>.|TRBV3-1/TRBV3-2|TRBJ2-5
CASSQDVGARETQYF